A single sample gave rise to the 15 T cell receptor delta chains below, sequenced in a study of gamma delta lymphoproliferative disorders and STAT genes. Sequencing used genomic DNA taken from PBMCs of patients and controls. TCRdb re-called clones from the multiplex PCR reads using CATT. This table holds about 1,500 delta-chain clones, approximately 2.9% found once. Sequences were obtained from blood. The receptors come from a human donor with gamma-delta T-cell large granular lymphocyte leukemia.

Turning to this clone: This likely reflects a read error, since a far larger clone is one base away. The sample carries other DNA sequences with the same CDR3. This chain joins TRDV1 and TRDJ1; D may be TRDD2 or TRDD3 (9 bases each). Germline V gene lookup returns CDR1 TSWWSYY and CDR2 QGS. CDR3 length: 22 residues. Trimming shortened V by 1 base and J by 11 bases, and 41 bases separated the two germline ends. For the CDR3, the DNA is TGTGCTCTTGGGGAACGCGCGCCTTCCTACAGAATACGGGGGATACCGGGGAATGAGCTCATCTTT. It yields the protein CALGERAPSYRIRGIPGNELIF.

With regard to this clone: The protein held in TCRdb is that of a much larger clone and does not match this DNA's translation at residue 10, likely because of a read error; the protein shown is translated from the DNA. The rearrangement links TRDV1 to TRDJ1, with D perhaps matching TRDD2 (5 bases). The germline CDR1 and CDR2 sequences are TSWWSYY and QGS. Trimming cost V 2 bases and J 0 bases, with 22 bases left between them. This CDR3 region has 19 residues. CDR3 sequence reads: CALGEAAPYHPSYTDKLIF. The CDR3 region has the DNA TGTGCTCTTGGGGAAGCCGCTCCCTACCACCCTTCGTACACCGATAAACTCATCTTT.

This clone was seen ten or more times. Since a far larger clone is one base different, this is likely a read error. This sample also contains other DNA sequences that code for the same CDR3. This rearrangement joins TRDV1 to TRDJ1, with D perhaps TRDD2 (5 bases). Germline V gives CDR1 TSWWSYY, CDR2 QGS. The CDR3 has 19 amino acids. The V gene lost 2 bases and the J gene lost 0 bases, with 22 bases spanning the gap. CDR3 sequence: CALGEAAPYQPSYTDKLIF. The CDR3, as DNA: TGTGCTCTTGGGGAAGCCGCCCCCTACCAGCCTTCGTACACCGATAAACTCATCTTT.

On this clone: A far larger clone is a single base away, which makes a read error likely. Other DNA sequences in this specimen translate into the identical CDR3. The rearrangement joins TRDV1 to TRDJ1, with 12 bases lining up with TRDD3. This CDR3 is 22 amino acids long. Germline V lookup: CDR1 TSWWSYY, CDR2 QGS. The chain's CDR3 is CALGEPAYAYWGIHSYTDKLIF. Here the CDR3 DNA reads TGTGCCCTTGGGGAACCTGCCTATGCCTACTGGGGGATACATTCCTACACCGATAAACTCATCTTT.

The table lists this clone with a few counts. TCRdb assigns this DNA the protein of a much larger clone, which departs from its translation at residue 9; this likely reflects a read error, and the protein shown comes from translating the DNA. The chain uses TRDV1 and TRDJ3; D possibly corresponds to TRDD2 (5 bases). Germline V gene data show CDR1 as TSWWSYY and CDR2 as QGS. The CDR3 is 22 residues long. V lost 2 bases to trimming and J lost 0 bases, with 23 bases between them. In DNA, the CDR3 is TGTGCTCTTGGGGAAGGCCTACGGAGGCTCGGGCTCAGCTCCTGGGACACCCGACAGATGTTTTTC. It is translated as CALGEGLRRLGLSSWDTRQMFF.

Worth noting for this clone: This likely came from a read error, as a far larger clone is one base away. The V and J genes are TRDV3 and TRDJ1; D is possibly TRDD2 (7 bases). Trimming stripped 3 bases from V and 0 bases from J, with 32 bases between. The germline CDR1 and CDR2 sequences are TVYSNPD and GDNSRS (reference sequence). This CDR3 has 20 amino acids. CDR3 protein: CAFNLPSFSRGGPYTDKLIF. The CDR3, as DNA: TGTGCCTTCAATCTTCCTTCCTTCTCTAGGGGGGGACCCTACACCGATAAACTCATCTTT.

This clone is termed medium-sized. Within the sample, other DNA sequences also encode this same CDR3. This chain connects TRDV1 to TRDJ1; D not certain. The CDR3 loop spans 19 amino acids. From germline, CDR1 is TSWWSYY and CDR2 QGS. Deletions cut 0 bases from V and 4 bases from J, with 24 bases between. As DNA, the CDR3 is TGTGCTCTTGGGGAACTTATGGCCCCCCACTTGCCCGGACTCGATAAACTCATCTTT. This codes for CALGELMAPHLPGLDKLIF.

About this clone: A far larger clone is only one base removed, so a read error is likely. Without a V gene call, the J gene is given as TRDJ1; TRDD3 is the table's D call and was not checked against the DNA. The CDR3 sequence is 24 residues long. CDR3 bases: TGTGCTCTTGGGGAACTAGTTGACCTACGTCTAGTACTGAGGGACCGCCGCTACACCGATAAACTCATCTTT. The encoded protein is CALGELVDLRLVLRDRRYTDKLIF.

Details on this clone: Translating this DNA gives a protein that differs at residue 20 from the TCRdb one, which belongs to a much larger clone; a read error is likely, and the protein shown is this translation. The chain is built from TRDV1 and TRDJ1, with D tentatively TRDD2 or TRDD3 (9 bases each). The CDR3 totals 22 residues. The germline V and J ends were trimmed by 1 base and 13 bases, with 43 bases remaining between them. Germline V gene lookup returns CDR1 TSWWSYY and CDR2 QGS. The CDR3 DNA sequence: TGTGCTCTTGGGGAACGCGCGCCTTCCTACAGAATACGGGGGATACCAGGGAATGAGCCCATCTTT. Residues: CALGERAPSYRIRGIPGNEPIF.

The sample holds many counts of this clone. A far more abundant clone sits one base away, making this likely a read error. V is TRDV1 and J is TRDJ1; tentative D call: TRDD2 (5 bases). The CDR3 is 19 amino acids. Germline CDR1 is TSWWSYY and CDR2 is QGS. V dropped 2 bases and J dropped 0 bases, with 22 bases sitting between them. The CDR3 loop reads CALGEAAPCQPSYTDKLIF. CDR3 DNA sequence: TGTGCTCTTGGGGAAGCCGCTCCCTGCCAGCCTTCGTACACCGATAAACTCATCTTT.

This clone was picked up a small number of times. A far larger clone differs by one base, so this is likely a read error. Distinct nucleotide sequences in the sample also encode this CDR3. V usage is TRDV1 and J usage is TRDJ1, with 8 bases lining up with TRDD3. Germline-derived CDR1 and CDR2 are TSWWSYY and QGS. The CDR3 length is 15 residues. The CDR3 nucleotides are TGTGCCCTTGGGGAACGGTTACCCGGGGGATATCTACTCATCTTT. Encoded protein: CALGERLPGGYLLIF.

Note on this clone: A far bigger clonotype differs at one base, so this is likely a read error. Additional DNA sequences in this sample encode the identical CDR3. CDR3 protein: CALGERLPGGYLLIF. CDR3 in DNA: TGTGCTCTTGGGGAACGGTTACCCGGGGGATACCTACTCATCTTT. J is TRDJ1 and V is TRDV1, with 9 bases aligning to TRDD3. The CDR3 covers 15 residues. The trim removed 1 base at V and 10 bases at J, leaving 10 bases unmatched. Germline CDR1 is TSWWSYY and CDR2 is QGS.

This clone showed up just a few times. A far larger clone is one base from this, pointing to a likely read error. This specimen includes other DNA sequences encoding the same CDR3. This chain connects TRDV3 to TRDJ1; 9 bases align to TRDD3. The germline V gene encodes CDR1 TVYSNPD and CDR2 GDNSRS (reference sequence). The CDR3 extends over 15 amino acids. For the CDR3, the DNA is TGTGCCTTTGCTAGGGGGATACTAAACACAGATAAACTCATCTTT. It yields the protein CAFARGILNTDKLIF.

Points on this clone: A read error likely explains why the TCRdb protein, taken from a much larger clone, differs from this DNA's translation at residue 5; the protein shown is translated from the DNA. The rearrangement joins TRDV1 to TRDJ1; 8 positions match TRDD3. The CDR3 runs 20 residues. Germline-derived CDR1 and CDR2 are TSWWSYY and QGS. DNA for the CDR3: TGTGCTCTTGGGCAACTAGGGGAATCCTACTGGGGGTCCCTCACCGATAAACTCATCTTT. Protein product: CALGQLGESYWGSLTDKLIF.

This clone was detected a few times. A far larger clone is one nucleotide away, so this likely arose from a read error. Other DNA sequences from this sample encode an identical CDR3 as well. The chain couples TRDV1 to TRDJ1; 8 bases fit TRDD3. CDR1 is TSWWSYY and CDR2 is QGS in the germline V gene. CDR3 length equals 15 residues. Here the CDR3 DNA reads TGTGCTCTCGGGGAACGGTTACCCGGGGGATATCTACTCATCTTT. Translating it yields CALGERLPGGYLLIF.